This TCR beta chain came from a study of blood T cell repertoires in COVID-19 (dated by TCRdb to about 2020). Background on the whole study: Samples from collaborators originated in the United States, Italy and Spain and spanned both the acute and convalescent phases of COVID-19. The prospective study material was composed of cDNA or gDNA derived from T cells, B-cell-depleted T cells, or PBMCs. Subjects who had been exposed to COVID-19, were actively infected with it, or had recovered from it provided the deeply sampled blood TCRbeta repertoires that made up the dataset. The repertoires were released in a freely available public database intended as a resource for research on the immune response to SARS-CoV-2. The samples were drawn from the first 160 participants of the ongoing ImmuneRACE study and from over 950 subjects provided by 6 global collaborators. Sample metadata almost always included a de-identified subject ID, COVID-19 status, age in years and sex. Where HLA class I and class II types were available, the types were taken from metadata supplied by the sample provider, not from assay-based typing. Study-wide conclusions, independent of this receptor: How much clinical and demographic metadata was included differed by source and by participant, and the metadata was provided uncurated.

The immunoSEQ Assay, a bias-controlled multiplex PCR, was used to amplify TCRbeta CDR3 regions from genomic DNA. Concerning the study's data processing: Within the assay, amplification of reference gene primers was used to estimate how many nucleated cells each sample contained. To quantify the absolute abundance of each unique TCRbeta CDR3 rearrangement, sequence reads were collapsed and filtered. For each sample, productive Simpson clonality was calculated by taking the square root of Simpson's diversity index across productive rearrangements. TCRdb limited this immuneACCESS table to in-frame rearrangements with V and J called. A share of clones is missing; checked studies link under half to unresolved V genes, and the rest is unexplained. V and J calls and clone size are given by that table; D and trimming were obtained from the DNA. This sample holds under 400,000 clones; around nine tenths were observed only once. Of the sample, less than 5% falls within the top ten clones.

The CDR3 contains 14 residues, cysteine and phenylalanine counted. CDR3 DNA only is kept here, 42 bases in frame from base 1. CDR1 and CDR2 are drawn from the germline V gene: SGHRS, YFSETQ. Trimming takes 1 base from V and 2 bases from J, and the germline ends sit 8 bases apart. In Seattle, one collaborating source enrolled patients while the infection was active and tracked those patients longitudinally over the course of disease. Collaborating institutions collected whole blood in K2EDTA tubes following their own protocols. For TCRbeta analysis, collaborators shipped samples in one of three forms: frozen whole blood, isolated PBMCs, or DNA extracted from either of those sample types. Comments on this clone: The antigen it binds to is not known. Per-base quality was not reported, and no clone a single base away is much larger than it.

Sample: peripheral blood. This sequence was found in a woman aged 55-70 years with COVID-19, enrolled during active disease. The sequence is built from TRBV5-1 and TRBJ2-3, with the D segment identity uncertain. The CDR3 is CASSLTRYTDTQYF. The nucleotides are TGCGCCAGCAGCTTGACGAGGTACACAGATACGCAGTATTTT. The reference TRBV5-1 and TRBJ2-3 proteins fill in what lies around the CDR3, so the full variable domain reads KAGVTQTPRYLIKTRGQQVTLSCSPISGHRSVSWYQQTPGQGLQFLFEYFSETQRNKGNFPGRFSGRQFSNSRSEMNVSTLELGDSALYLCASSLTRYTDTQYFGPGTRLTVL.